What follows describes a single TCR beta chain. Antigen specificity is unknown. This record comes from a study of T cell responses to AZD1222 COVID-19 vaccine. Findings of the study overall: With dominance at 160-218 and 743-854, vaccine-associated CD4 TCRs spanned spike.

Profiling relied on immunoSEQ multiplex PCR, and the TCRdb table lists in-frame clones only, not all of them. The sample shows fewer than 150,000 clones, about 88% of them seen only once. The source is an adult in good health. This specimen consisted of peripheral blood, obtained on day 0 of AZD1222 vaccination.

CDR3 region: CASSLLRGTNTGELFF. The CDR3 bases are TGCGCCAGCAGCTTGCTTCGGGGCACGAACACCGGGGAGCTGTTTTTT. V gene TRBV5-1 combines with J gene TRBJ2-2; D is tentatively TRBD1 or TRBD2 (5 bases each). The V gene's germline CDR1 is SGHRS and CDR2 YFSETQ. The CDR3 contains 16 residues. Trimming pared 1 base from V and 0 bases from J, leaving 10 bases between.